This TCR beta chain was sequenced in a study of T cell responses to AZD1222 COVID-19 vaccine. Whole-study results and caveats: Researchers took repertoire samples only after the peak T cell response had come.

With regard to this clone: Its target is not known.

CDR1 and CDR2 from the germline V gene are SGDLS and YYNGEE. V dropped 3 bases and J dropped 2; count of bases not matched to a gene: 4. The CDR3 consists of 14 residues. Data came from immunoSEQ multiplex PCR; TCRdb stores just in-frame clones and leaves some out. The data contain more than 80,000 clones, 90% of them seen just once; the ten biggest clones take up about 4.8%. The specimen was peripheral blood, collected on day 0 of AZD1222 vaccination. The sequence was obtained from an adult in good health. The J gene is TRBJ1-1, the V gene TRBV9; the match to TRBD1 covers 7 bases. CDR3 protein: CASSGGTANTEAFF. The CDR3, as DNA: TGTGCCAGCAGCGGAGGGACAGCTAACACTGAAGCTTTCTTT.